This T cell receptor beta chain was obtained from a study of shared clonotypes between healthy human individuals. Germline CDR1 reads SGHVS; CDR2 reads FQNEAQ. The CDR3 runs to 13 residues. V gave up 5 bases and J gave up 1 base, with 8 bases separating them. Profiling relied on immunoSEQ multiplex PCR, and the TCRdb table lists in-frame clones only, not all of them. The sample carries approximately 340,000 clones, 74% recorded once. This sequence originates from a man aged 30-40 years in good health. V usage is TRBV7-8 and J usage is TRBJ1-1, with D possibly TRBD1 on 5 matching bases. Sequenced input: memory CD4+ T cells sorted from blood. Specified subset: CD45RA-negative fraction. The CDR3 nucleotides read TGTGCCAGCAGCCGCGGGGGGAACACTGAAGCTTTCTTT. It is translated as CASSRGGNTEAFF.